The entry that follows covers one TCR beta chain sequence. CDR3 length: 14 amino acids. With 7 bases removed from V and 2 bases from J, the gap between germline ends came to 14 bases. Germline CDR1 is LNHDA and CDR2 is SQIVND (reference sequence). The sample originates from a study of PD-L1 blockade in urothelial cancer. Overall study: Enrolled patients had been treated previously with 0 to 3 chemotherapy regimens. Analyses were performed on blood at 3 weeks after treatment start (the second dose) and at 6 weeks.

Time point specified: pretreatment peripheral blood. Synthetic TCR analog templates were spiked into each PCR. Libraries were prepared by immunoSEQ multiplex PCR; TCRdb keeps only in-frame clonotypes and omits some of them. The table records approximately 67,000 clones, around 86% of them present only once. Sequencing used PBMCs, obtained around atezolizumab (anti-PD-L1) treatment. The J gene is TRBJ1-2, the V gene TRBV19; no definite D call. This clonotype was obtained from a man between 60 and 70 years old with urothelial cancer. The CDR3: CASTPGFANYGYTF. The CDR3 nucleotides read TGTGCCAGTACCCCGGGATTTGCCAACTATGGCTACACCTTC.